This TCR beta chain appears in the sequencing data of a study of radiotherapy plus CTLA-4 blockade in lung cancer. Trimming took 6 bases from V and 5 from J; bases not matched to a gene: 11. CDR1 and CDR2 (germline): SGHVS, FQNEAQ. The CDR3 has 15 residues. Profiling relied on immunoSEQ multiplex PCR, and the TCRdb table lists in-frame clones only, not all of them. The sample lists 42,000 or so clones, more than 70% occurring once. The chain uses TRBV7-8 and TRBJ2-3; 7 bases match TRBD1. This specimen consisted of peripheral blood, obtained from a patient treated with radiotherapy plus ipilimumab. This clonotype was obtained from a human donor with non-small cell lung cancer that progressed on radiotherapy plus ipilimumab. CDR3 sequence reads: CASSAYRGGLDTQYF. Here the CDR3 DNA reads TGTGCCAGCAGTGCTTACAGGGGTGGTTTAGATACGCAGTATTTT.